This entry lists 19 T cell receptor beta chains sequenced from one sample in a study of glioma-infiltrating T cells. The iRepertoire nested amplicon-rescue multiplex PCR amplified TCR alpha and beta CDR3s from RNA. MiXCR, run by TCRdb on the multiplex PCR reads, gives a single entry per CDR3 protein. The data show some 160,000 distinct CDR3 sequences, roughly two fifths seen once. Sequencing input: glioma tissue, nonneoplastic brain tissue, or PBMCs (not recorded which). These receptors all come from a human donor with low-grade glioma or glioblastoma, undergoing nonglioma brain surgery, or in good health (not recorded which).

There are many counts of this clonotype. The rearrangement links TRBV7-8 to TRBJ1-2, with a tentative D call TRBD1 (6 bases). The CDR3 runs 14 residues. The V end lost 0 bases, the J end lost 13 bases, and 18 bases lay between the germline ends. Germline V gives CDR1 SGHVS, CDR2 FQNEAQ. CDR3 DNA sequence: TGTGCCAGCAGCTTAGCAGTTTACAGGGCTATTCTCACCTTC. Translating it yields CASSLAVYRAILTF.

Ten or more counts support this clonotype. The rearrangement joins TRBV7-2 to TRBJ1-1; D is undetermined. The CDR3 sequence is 15 residues long. Trimming pared 4 bases from V and 0 bases from J, leaving 12 bases between. From germline, CDR1 is SGHTA and CDR2 FQGNSA. CDR3 nucleotide sequence: TGTGCCAGCAGCTCCGGGCCGCTAATGAACACTGAAGCTTTCTTT. It yields the protein CASSSGPLMNTEAFF.

This clonotype was picked up many times. The J gene is TRBJ1-6, the V gene TRBV2; 7 nucleotides agree with TRBD1. Germline V gives CDR1 SNHLY, CDR2 FYNNEI. After removal of 8 bases from V and 10 bases from J, the junction contained 5 bases not matched to a gene. The CDR3 spans 12 residues. CDR3 loop: CASGTEYSPLHF. CDR3 in DNA: TGTGCCAGCGGGACAGAGTACTCACCCCTCCACTTT. Variable domain in full (rest from reference TRBV2 and TRBJ1-6): EPEVTQTPSHQVTQMGQEVILRCVPISNHLYFYWYRQILGQKVEFLVSFYNNEISEKSEIFDDQFSVERPDGSNFTLKIRSTKLEDSAMYFCASGTEYSPLHFGNGTRLTVT.

This clonotype was detected many times. J is TRBJ2-5 and V is TRBV6-6, with D possibly TRBD2 on 6 matching bases. This CDR3 has 15 residues. V was pared by 0 bases and J by 2 bases, with 10 bases between. The germline gives CDR1 MNHNY, CDR2 SVGAGI (reference sequence). DNA for the CDR3: TGTGCCAGCAGTTACTCGAGGGGAGGTCAAGAGACCCAGTACTTC. Protein sequence: CASSYSRGGQETQYF.

A remark on this clonotype: A much larger clone differs from this one at a single base, so this may be a read error. V is TRBV25-1 and J is TRBJ2-2; maybe TRBD1 (5 bases). Deletions cut 5 bases from V and 6 bases from J, with 16 bases between. CDR1 is MGHDK and CDR2 is SYGVNS in the germline V gene. There are 15 residues in the CDR3. The CDR3, as DNA: TGTGCCAGCAGTCAATCATTAGACAGCCCCGGGGAGCTGTTTTTT. Translated, it gives CASSQSLDSPGELFF.

V usage is TRBV7-9 and J usage is TRBJ2-1; D is possibly TRBD1 (6 bases). Trimming stripped 4 bases from V and 5 bases from J, with 15 bases between. This CDR3 is 15 amino acids long. CDR1 SEHNR and CDR2 FQNEAQ come from the germline V gene (reference sequence). The CDR3 is CASSSTGHGNNEQFF. CDR3 bases: TGTGCCAGCAGCTCTACGGGACATGGGAACAATGAGCAGTTCTTC.

This clonotype was seen at least ten times. This chain connects TRBV28 to TRBJ1-5; D ambiguous. V was trimmed by 0 bases and J by 0 bases, leaving 15 bases between them. The V gene's germline CDR1 is MDHEN and CDR2 SYDVKM. The CDR3 extends over 18 amino acids. The CDR3 loop is CASSLWGPDFFSNQPQHF. The CDR3 region has the DNA TGTGCCAGCAGTTTATGGGGCCCGGATTTTTTTAGCAATCAGCCCCAGCATTTT.

Remarks on this clonotype: This clone may be a read error of a much larger clone one base away. The chain joins TRBV7-9 to TRBJ1-1; D ambiguous. CDR1 and CDR2 (germline): SEHNR, FQNEAQ (reference sequence). This CDR3 region has 10 residues. The CDR3 DNA follows: TGTGTAGAGAGGTGGACTGAAGCTTTCTTT. Translation gives CVERWTEAFF.

Note on this clonotype: This may come from a read error, since a much larger clone is one base off. V is TRBV20-1 and J is TRBJ2-5; D unresolved. The CDR3 extends over 14 amino acids. The germline V gene has CDR1 DFQATT and CDR2 SNEGSKA (reference sequence). The CDR3 DNA follows: TGCATTGCTAGAGATCTGGCAGTACAAGAGACCCAGTACTTC. As protein: CIARDLAVQETQYF.

For this clonotype: The junction does not match germline at one end; this may be a read error. V is TRBV20-1 and J is TRBJ2-5, with unresolved D. In germline, CDR1 is DFQATT, CDR2 SNEGSKA (reference sequence). There are 12 residues in the CDR3. CDR3 loop: CSSRSVFETQYF. CDR3 nucleotides: TGCAGTTCTAGATCTGTGTTTGAGACCCAGTACTTC.

Details on this clonotype: The conserved phenylalanine or tryptophan is not found at the CDR3 terminus, so this likely reflects a read error. This chain links TRBV20-1 with TRBJ1-2; TRBD1 is a possible D gene (5 bases). This CDR3 is built from 12 residues. Germline V CDR1 and CDR2: DFQATT, SNEGSKA (reference sequence). CDR3 DNA: TGCAGAGCTAGAGATCAAGGGACCGGCTACACCTAC. It yields the protein CRARDQGTGYTY.

The table lists this clonotype with a few counts. Since a much larger clone is just one base distant, this may be a read error. The conserved final phenylalanine or tryptophan is absent from the CDR3, which likely points to a read error. The chain combines TRBV6-1 with TRBJ2-7; D gene unclear. Between the trimmed V and J ends, which lost 5 bases and 3 bases, there was a span of 14 bases. The germline V gene has CDR1 MNHNS and CDR2 SASEGT. The CDR3 spans 14 residues. CDR3 residues: CASSYRRQDYEQYL. In DNA, the CDR3 is TGTGCCAGCAGTTATCGTCGGCAAGACTACGAGCAGTACCTC.

In its sample, this clonotype was seen once. The conserved closing phenylalanine or tryptophan is absent in this CDR3, likely reflecting a read error. V and J are TRBV12-3 or TRBV12-4 and TRBJ2-2; TRBD2 agrees at 9 bases. The CDR3 loop spans 16 amino acids. CDR3 sequence reads: CASSPVAGAYTWELFL. DNA for the CDR3: TGTGCCAGCAGTCCCGTAGCGGGAGCTTACACCTGGGAGCTGTTTCTT.

This clonotype was detected many times. V usage is TRBV6-2 or TRBV6-3 and J usage is TRBJ1-6; a weak D match, TRBD1 (5 bases). The CDR3 spans 14 residues. CDR1 and CDR2 from the germline V gene are MNHEY and SVGEGT. V was shortened by 2 bases and J by 10 bases, with 12 bases between the two germline ends. In DNA, the CDR3 is TGTGCCAGCAGTTACGTCGGGACTAGGTCACCCCTCCACTTT. It is translated as CASSYVGTRSPLHF.

A word on this clonotype: Its ends do not fully match the called genes, so a read error is possible. The genes are TRBV18 and TRBJ1-1; TRBD1 is a possible D gene (6 bases). The CDR3 totals 12 residues. The germline CDR1 and CDR2 sequences are KGHSH and LQKENI. The CDR3 nucleotides read TGTGCCAGAAGTAGGGGGAACACTGAAGCTCTCTTT. Protein: CARSRGNTEALF. Together with reference TRBV18 and TRBJ1-1, the CDR3 gives the full variable domain: NAGVMQNPRHLVRRRGQEARLRCSPMKGHSHVYWYRQLPEEGLKFMVYLQKENIIDESGMPKERFSAEFPKEGPSILRIQQVVRGDSAAYFCARSRGNTEALFGQGTRLTVV.

This clonotype has a handful of counts. The rearrangement links TRBV2 to TRBJ2-3, with 11 nucleotides matching TRBD1. This CDR3 region has 14 residues. The J segment lost 3 bases and the V segment lost 11 bases, leaving 7 bases of the junction unmatched. Germline V lookup: CDR1 SNHLY, CDR2 FYNNEI. The CDR3: CAATGQGGTDTQYF. CDR3 bases: TGTGCCGCCACGGGACAGGGGGGAACAGATACGCAGTATTTT.

In this sample, this clonotype turned up a few times. One base away lies a much larger clone, so this may be a sequencing read error. The V and J genes are TRBV28 and TRBJ1-5; weak D call: TRBD1 (5 bases). The length of the CDR3 is 15 residues. Germline CDR1 reads MDHEN; CDR2 reads SYDVKM. CDR3 in amino acids: CASSFLSQGNQPQNF. The CDR3 nucleotides read TGTGCCAGCAGTTTTTTATCGCAGGGCAATCAGCCCCAGAATTTT.

This clonotype was seen many times. The genes are TRBV7-8 and TRBJ2-7, with D hard to call. The V and J ends lost 5 bases and 2 bases respectively, with 10 bases between them. This CDR3 contains 13 residues. Looked up from germline, CDR1 is SGHVS and CDR2 is FQNEAQ. CDR3 loop: CASSLQFTYEQYF. The CDR3, as DNA: TGTGCCAGCAGCCTACAGTTTACCTACGAGCAGTACTTC.

On this clonotype: A much bigger clone sits one base away, suggesting this may be a read error. J is TRBJ2-1 and V is TRBV28, with 9 bases fitting TRBD2. This CDR3 is 15 amino acids long. CDR1 is MDHEN, CDR2 SYDVKM, per germline. CDR3 nucleotides: TGTGCCAGCAGTTTAGCGGGAGGGGACTACAATGAGAAGTTCTTC. It encodes CASSLAGGDYNEKFF.